This record looks at one TCR beta chain sequence and its context. The sample is drawn from a study of blood T cell repertoires in COVID-19. As for the study in general: COVID-19 samples collected from the United States, Italy and Spain covered acute and convalescent phases. The analysed material was cDNA or gDNA that came from T cells, B-cell-depleted T cells, or PBMCs.

In the original analysis: Scientists estimated how many nucleated cells there were by amplifying reference gene primers. Profiled with immunoSEQ multiplex PCR; TCRdb holds only in-frame clones, not every one. V, J and clone size derive from that table, while D and trimming were established from the DNA sequence. The sample yields around 42,000 clones, roughly 79% seen once. The source is a woman aged 80 or older with acute or convalescent COVID-19. The sample comprised peripheral blood.

CDR3 amino acids: CASSDPAGPSYEQYF. CDR3 coding DNA: TGTGCCAGCAGTGATCCGGCGGGGCCCTCCTACGAGCAGTACTTC. This chain joins TRBV6-1 and TRBJ2-7; tentatively, D is TRBD2 (6 bases). The CDR3 length is 15 residues. From germline, CDR1 is MNHNS and CDR2 SASEGT. V was cut by 3 bases and J by 0 bases, with 12 bases left in between.